This passage covers 31 T cell receptor beta chains from one sample sequenced in a study of blood T cell repertoires in COVID-19. Data came from immunoSEQ multiplex PCR; TCRdb stores just in-frame clones and leaves some out. The sample has 65,000 to 95,000 clones, roughly 90% seen once; the top ten hold approximately 4.4%. The sequencing input was peripheral blood. These receptors came from a man aged 50-60 years with active COVID-19.

V usage is TRBV5-1 and J usage is TRBJ1-3, with 7 bases fitting TRBD1. Trimming removed 2 bases from V and 2 bases from J; junction bases left unmatched: 4. This CDR3 region has 15 residues. Germline V CDR1 and CDR2: SGHRS, YFSETQ. CDR3 sequence: CASSLQGTPGNTIYF. Here the CDR3 DNA reads TGCGCCAGCAGCTTACAGGGGACGCCTGGAAACACCATATATTTT.

The chain's CDR3 is CASEVQREGNNEQFF. DNA for the CDR3: TGTGCCAGCGAGGTCCAGCGGGAGGGGAACAATGAGCAGTTCTTC. J is TRBJ2-1 and V is TRBV2; 10 bases line up with TRBD2. In germline, CDR1 is SNHLY, CDR2 FYNNEI. V lost 8 bases, J lost 5 bases, and 9 bases stayed unmatched. This CDR3 has 15 residues.

This chain uses TRBV7-9 with TRBJ2-7; D is uncertain. The CDR3 runs to 12 residues. Trimming pared 4 bases from V and 0 bases from J, leaving 4 bases between. Looked up from germline, CDR1 is SEHNR and CDR2 is FQNEAQ (reference sequence). The CDR3 region is CASSWSSYEQYF. The DNA for the CDR3 is TGTGCCAGCAGCTGGAGCTCCTACGAGCAGTACTTC.

The chain joins TRBV27 to TRBJ2-7; TRBD1 matches 10 bases. The CDR3 has 17 residues. The V gene's germline CDR1 is MNHEY and CDR2 SMNVEV (reference sequence). The J segment lost 4 bases and the V segment lost 3 bases, leaving 12 bases of the junction unmatched. The CDR3 DNA follows: TGTGCCAGCAGTTTTCAGCCGGGACAGGGGATTCAGTACGAGCAGTACTTC. Its translation: CASSFQPGQGIQYEQYF.

The chain uses TRBV18 and TRBJ2-3; 7 bases align to TRBD1. The germline V gene encodes CDR1 KGHSH and CDR2 LQKENI. The CDR3 contains 15 residues. V trimming: 0 bases; J trimming: 4 bases; junction bases outside the gene matches: 4. CDR3 nucleotide sequence: TGTGCCAGCTCACCACCCAGACAGGGCGCAGATACGCAGTATTTT. It is translated as CASSPPRQGADTQYF.

The chain is built from TRBV6-5 and TRBJ1-5; D unresolved. V was trimmed by 6 bases and J by 3 bases, leaving 6 bases between them. The CDR3 is 12 amino acids. Germline CDR1 MNHEY, CDR2 SVGAGI. CDR3 nucleotides: TGTGCCAGCAGGCGGAACAATCAGCCCCAGCATTTT. This translates into CASRRNNQPQHF.

This clone was observed a single time. This chain links TRBV30 with TRBJ1-3; tentatively, D is TRBD1 (5 bases). This CDR3 region has 15 residues. Deletions cut 4 bases from V and 1 base from J, with 14 bases between. Germline values: CDR1 GTSNPN, CDR2 SVGIG (reference sequence). CDR3 bases: TGTGCCTGGATGAGGGGACTGAATTCTGGAAACACCATATATTTT. Translation: CAWMRGLNSGNTIYF.

The chain links TRBV29-1 to TRBJ2-7, with D perhaps matching TRBD2 (5 bases). The germline V gene has CDR1 SQVTM and CDR2 ANQGSEA. V was clipped by 6 bases and J by 2 bases, with 14 bases between them. The CDR3 consists of 13 residues. CDR3 sequence reads: CSVSTSGPYEQYF. CDR3 in DNA: TGCAGCGTCTCGACCAGCGGCCCCTACGAGCAGTACTTC.

The sample holds a few counts of this clone. This chain connects TRBV19 to TRBJ2-7; TRBD2 agrees at 11 bases. J gave up 0 bases and V 5 bases, and 3 bases lay outside the gene matches. The CDR3 has 15 residues. Germline-derived CDR1 and CDR2 are LNHDA and SQIVND (reference sequence). Here the CDR3 reads CASSSTSGSSYEQYF. The CDR3 nucleotides are TGTGCCAGTAGTTCTACTAGCGGGAGCTCCTACGAGCAGTACTTC.

The V gene is TRBV28, the J gene TRBJ2-7, with TRBD1 matching over 8 bases. The CDR3 runs 14 residues. Germline values: CDR1 MDHEN, CDR2 SYDVKM. V lost 7 bases and J lost 11; bases outside the gene matches: 16. This chain's CDR3 is CASTSPGTGGKEYF. The CDR3 DNA follows: TGTGCCAGCACCTCTCCCGGGACAGGAGGTAAAGAGTACTTC.

This sequence joins TRBV14 and TRBJ1-4; TRBD1 might be the D (5 bases). Germline V gene data show CDR1 as SGHDN and CDR2 as FVKESK. This CDR3 has 15 amino acids. V was trimmed by 1 base and J by 8 bases, leaving 14 bases between them. The CDR3, as DNA: TGTGCCAGCAGCCAAGTGCCGGGGGAAGTGGAAAAACTGTTTTTT. Translated: CASSQVPGEVEKLFF. Based on the CDR3 plus reference TRBV14 and TRBJ1-4, the full variable domain is EAGVTQFPSHSVIEKGQTVTLRCDPISGHDNLYWYRRVMGKEIKFLLHFVKESKQDESGMPNNRFLAERTGGTYSTLKVQPAELEDSGVYFCASSQVPGEVEKLFFGSGTQLSVL.

The rearrangement uses TRBV3-1 (or the pseudogene TRBV3-2) and TRBJ1-4; D ambiguous. V was clipped by 1 base and J by 3 bases, with 9 bases between them. Germline V gene sequence: CDR1 LGHDT, CDR2 YNNKEL (reference sequence). The CDR3 sequence is 15 residues long. As DNA, the CDR3 is TGTGCCAGCAGCCAAGGCCCGGGAGCTAATGAAAAACTGTTTTTT. It codes for CASSQGPGANEKLFF.

This clone has only one observation. V gene TRBV27 combines with J gene TRBJ2-2; weak D call: TRBD2 (6 bases). The CDR3 has 17 residues. Between the trimmed V and J ends, which lost 3 bases and 4 bases, there was a span of 18 bases. Per germline, CDR1 MNHEY and CDR2 SMNVEV (reference sequence). The CDR3 loop reads CASSLLGQWRGTGELFF. The CDR3 region has the DNA TGTGCCAGCAGTTTGTTGGGGCAGTGGAGGGGCACCGGGGAGCTGTTTTTT.

The gene calls are TRBV20-1 and TRBJ2-7; TRBD1 matches 10 bases. Per the germline V gene, CDR1 is DFQATT and CDR2 is SNEGSKA (reference sequence). J was trimmed by 7 bases and V by 3 bases; bases with no gene match: 9. This CDR3 region has 14 residues. The CDR3 DNA reads TGCAGTGCTAGTAGGGGGACAGGGGCACGGGAGCAGTACTTC. As protein: CSASRGTGAREQYF.

The chain links TRBV3-1 (or the pseudogene TRBV3-2) to TRBJ1-3; D is unresolved. From germline, CDR1 is LGHDT and CDR2 YNNKEL (reference sequence). This CDR3 contains 16 residues. V lost 0 bases to trimming and J lost 4 bases, with 13 bases between them. CDR3 amino acids: CASSQDTGGRGNTIYF. The CDR3, as DNA: TGTGCCAGCAGCCAAGATACGGGCGGGCGAGGAAACACCATATATTTT.

This sequence joins TRBV6-1 and TRBJ2-6; maybe TRBD2 (5 bases). Trimming removed 4 bases from V and 0 bases from J, with 13 bases in between. The CDR3 runs to 17 residues. Germline lookup yields CDR1 MNHNS and CDR2 SASEGT. CDR3 DNA sequence: TGTGCCAGCAGTGCGAGCCCGACTAACTCTGGGGCCAACGTCCTGACTTTC. It specifies CASSASPTNSGANVLTF.

This chain joins TRBV6-4 and TRBJ2-1, with a weak D call TRBD2 (6 bases). CDR1 and CDR2 (germline): MRHNA, SNTAGT. The CDR3 is 16 residues long. V lost 5 bases to trimming and J lost 0 bases, with 14 bases between them. CDR3 coding DNA: TGTGCCAGCAGTCTCGGGACTTGGAGCTCCTACAATGAGCAGTTCTTC. It yields the protein CASSLGTWSSYNEQFF.

The chain is built from TRBV14 and TRBJ1-1; possibly TRBD1 for D (6 bases). Germline CDR1 is SGHDN and CDR2 is FVKESK. The V end lost 0 bases, the J end lost 4 bases, and 21 bases lay between the germline ends. The CDR3 runs 18 residues. The CDR3 is CASSQDRLVGGQSTEAFF. The CDR3 nucleotides are TGTGCCAGCAGCCAAGACCGATTGGTCGGGGGGCAGAGCACTGAAGCTTTCTTT.

The rearrangement uses TRBV5-1 and TRBJ1-1, with unresolved D. The germline CDR1 and CDR2 sequences are SGHRS and YFSETQ. V was cut by 1 base and J by 0 bases, with 4 bases left in between. This CDR3 comprises 13 residues. CDR3 DNA sequence: TGCGCCAGCAGCTTGAACATGAACACTGAAGCTTTCTTT. This translates into CASSLNMNTEAFF.

This clone was recorded once. Other nucleotide sequences from this sample produce the same CDR3. V gene TRBV24-1 combines with J gene TRBJ1-2; 8 bases align to TRBD1. The CDR3 has 14 residues. From germline, CDR1 is KGHDR and CDR2 SFDVKD. The J segment lost 5 bases and the V segment lost 4 bases, leaving 5 bases of the junction unmatched. The CDR3 DNA follows: TGTGCCACCAGTGACCCCGGACAGGGATATGGCTACACCTTC. Encoded protein: CATSDPGQGYGYTF.

J is TRBJ2-7 and V is TRBV29-1, with 9 bases fitting TRBD1. Germline CDR1 reads SQVTM; CDR2 reads ANQGSEA. CDR3 length equals 13 residues. V trimming: 7 bases; J trimming: 9 bases; junction bases outside the gene matches: 13. In DNA, the CDR3 is TGCAGCGCAACAGGGGGCCCCCTTTGGGTGCAGTACTTC. This gives the protein CSATGGPLWVQYF.

This clone was picked up one time. The gene calls are TRBV7-2 and TRBJ2-7; TRBD1 matches 10 bases. Germline V gene data show CDR1 as SGHTA and CDR2 as FQGNSA. With V trimmed by 6 bases and J by 3 bases, 8 bases remained unmatched. The CDR3 covers 15 residues. The CDR3 DNA reads as TGTGCCAGCAGAGTCTCCGGACAGGGGGTCTACGAGCAGTACTTC. Protein product: CASRVSGQGVYEQYF. Together with reference TRBV7-2 and TRBJ2-7, the CDR3 gives the full variable domain: GAGVSQSPSNKVTEKGKDVELRCDPISGHTALYWYRQSLGQGLEFLIYFQGNSAPDKSGLPSDRFSAERTGGSVSTLTIQRTQQEDSAVYLCASRVSGQGVYEQYFGPGTRLTVT.

The chain combines TRBV11-2 with TRBJ1-1, with D hard to call. Germline values: CDR1 SGHAT, CDR2 FQNNGV. V was shortened by 1 base and J by 3 bases, with 6 bases between the two germline ends. The CDR3 contains 13 residues. The CDR3, as DNA: TGTGCCAGCAGCTTAGCGGGATACACTGAAGCTTTCTTT. Translated, it gives CASSLAGYTEAFF.

This clone appeared a single time. CDR3: CASRLGRGEGLYEQYF. In DNA form, the CDR3 reads TGTGCCAGCAGACTAGGACGGGGGGAGGGCCTATACGAGCAGTACTTC. The V and J genes are TRBV11-2 and TRBJ2-7; 7 bases agree with TRBD2. There are 16 residues in the CDR3. Germline V CDR1 and CDR2: SGHAT, FQNNGV. With 6 bases clipped from V and 4 bases from J, the junction kept 15 bases outside the gene matches.

The V and J genes are TRBV7-2 and TRBJ1-2; D is undetermined. Deletions cut 1 base from V and 0 bases from J, with 12 bases between. The CDR3 consists of 16 residues. CDR1 and CDR2 from the germline V gene are SGHTA and FQGNSA. CDR3 sequence (DNA): TGTGCCAGCAGCTTAGAAACAGCCCTTTCTAACTATGGCTACACCTTC. It yields the protein CASSLETALSNYGYTF.

The chain combines TRBV11-1 with TRBJ2-3, with D perhaps matching TRBD2 (7 bases). Per germline, CDR1 SGHAT and CDR2 FQDESV (reference sequence). This CDR3 has 16 residues. V lost 7 bases, J lost 4 bases, and 21 bases lay in between. CDR3 in DNA: TGTGCCAGCACAGATAAGAGCAGGGGAGGGGCAGATACGCAGTATTTT. The encoded protein is CASTDKSRGGADTQYF. Combining the CDR3 with reference TRBV11-1 and TRBJ2-3 gives the whole variable domain EAEVAQSPRYKITEKSQAVAFWCDPISGHATLYWYRQILGQGPELLVQFQDESVVDDSQLPKDRFSAERLKGVDSTLKIQPAELGDSAMYLCASTDKSRGGADTQYFGPGTRLTVL.

The J gene is TRBJ2-2, the V gene TRBV15; 9 positions agree with TRBD1. This CDR3 contains 17 residues. With V trimmed by 5 bases and J by 1 base, 8 bases remained unmatched. Germline lookup yields CDR1 LNHNV and CDR2 YYDKDF (reference sequence). CDR3 nucleotide sequence: TGTGCCACCAGCTTAGCCCAGGGACAGGGGAACACCGGGGAGCTGTTTTTT. Amino acid sequence: CATSLAQGQGNTGELFF.

This clone has only one observation. CDR3 bases: TGCGCCAGCAGCCCTGGCCCGGGACACATCTACGAGCAGTACTTC. Translated: CASSPGPGHIYEQYF. The chain joins TRBV5-1 to TRBJ2-7, with TRBD1 as a possible D gene (6 bases). Per germline, CDR1 SGHRS and CDR2 YFSETQ. CDR3 length equals 15 residues. The V and J ends lost 4 bases and 3 bases respectively, with 17 bases between them.

V is TRBV7-9 and J is TRBJ2-7; D possibly corresponds to TRBD2 (7 bases). The CDR3 sequence is 13 residues long. Germline lookup yields CDR1 SEHNR and CDR2 FQNEAQ (reference sequence). V shed 4 bases and J shed 5 bases, with 12 bases lying between them. The CDR3 nucleotides are TGTGCCAGCAGCTCTCGGGGGGCGGACGAGCAGTACTTC. Protein: CASSSRGADEQYF.

V is TRBV3-1 (or the pseudogene TRBV3-2) and J is TRBJ2-3, with D perhaps TRBD1 (6 bases). From germline, CDR1 is LGHDT and CDR2 YNNKEL (reference sequence). There are 15 residues in the CDR3. Trimming shortened V by 4 bases and J by 8 bases, and 19 bases separated the two germline ends. The CDR3 DNA sequence: TGTGCCAGCAGCCTGGTAATTGGGGTGGGGGCTACGCAGTATTTT. Amino acid sequence: CASSLVIGVGATQYF.

The rearrangement uses TRBV10-3 and TRBJ1-1; 7 bases are shared with TRBD1. The CDR3 consists of 14 residues. V gave up 4 bases and J gave up 1 base; unmatched junction bases: 3. CDR1 and CDR2 (germline): ENHRY, SYGVKD. This CDR3 is CAISGRQGNTEAFF. CDR3 sequence (DNA): TGTGCCATCAGTGGGCGACAGGGGAACACTGAAGCTTTCTTT.